The clone carrying this TCR beta chain was counted between two and nine times. Its target is not known. Unique molecular identifier tags were affixed to discrete cDNA molecules. TCRdb independently ran MiXCR on the 5' RACE reads; one entry per CDR3 protein. The sample lists nearly 95,000 distinct CDR3 sequences, 16% occurring once. The CDR3 loop spans 18 amino acids. V was cut by 3 bases and J by 2 bases, with 23 bases left in between. Germline V gene sequence: CDR1 MNHEY, CDR2 SVGEGT. This sample was taken from a study of early T cells in non-severe SARS-CoV-2 infection. In the study overall: Unpaired chains resulted from sequencing bulk RNA of unsorted whole blood.

Overall study findings and caveats: Private and CD4 specificities were missed by VDJdb matching, skewed to anti-spike CD8.

The material was whole blood, obtained at baseline. The origin of this receptor is an adult who was a healthcare worker with PCR-confirmed SARS-CoV-2 infection or an uninfected control (not recorded which). The gene calls are TRBV6-2 or TRBV6-3 and TRBJ2-7, with D possibly TRBD2 on 6 matching bases. CDR3 loop: CASSYPGTGPSSAYEQYF. The CDR3 coding sequence is TGTGCCAGCAGTTATCCCGGGACTGGACCAAGCTCGGCCTACGAGCAGTACTTC.